This T cell receptor beta chain stems from a study of a mutant IDH1 vaccine in newly diagnosed glioma. Study background: Earlier care involved radiotherapy, temozolomide, or both, and the majority received both. Regarding the study as a whole: Vaccination induced immune responses in 93.3% of patients.

Measured with immunoSEQ multiplex PCR; TCRdb has only the in-frame clones, and not every one. The repertoire has 77,000 or so clones, 81% of them found once; the top ten carry roughly 5.6%. About this clone: As yet, its antigen is unknown.

This CDR3 has 14 residues. Germline V gene sequence: CDR1 SGHTA, CDR2 FQGNSA. Trimming removed 5 bases at V and 2 bases at J, with 13 bases between. The time point was: week 47, end of study. Vaccination used 300 ug of mutant IDH1 20-mer peptide per dose, with topical imiquimod. The sequences come from PBMCs, collected from a glioma patient whose treatment included an IDH1 peptide vaccine. The receptor's source is a man aged 35-49 years with glioma. The genes are TRBV7-2 and TRBJ2-7; D may be TRBD2 (5 bases). The CDR3: CASSTRTPPYEQYF. CDR3 DNA: TGTGCCAGCAGCACTAGGACCCCGCCCTACGAGCAGTACTTC.